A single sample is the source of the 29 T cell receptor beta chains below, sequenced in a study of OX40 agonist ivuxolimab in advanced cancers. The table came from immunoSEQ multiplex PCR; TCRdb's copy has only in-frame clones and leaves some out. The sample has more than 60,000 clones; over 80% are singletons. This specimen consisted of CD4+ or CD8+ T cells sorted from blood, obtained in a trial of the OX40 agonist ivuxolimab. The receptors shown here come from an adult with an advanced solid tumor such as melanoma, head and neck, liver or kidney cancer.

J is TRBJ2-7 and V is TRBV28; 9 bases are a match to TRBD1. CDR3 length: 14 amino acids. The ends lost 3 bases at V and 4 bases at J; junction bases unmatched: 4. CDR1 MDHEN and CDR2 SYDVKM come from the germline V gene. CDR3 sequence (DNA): TGTGCCAGCAGTTTCGTGGACAGGGGTTACGAGCAGTACTTC. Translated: CASSFVDRGYEQYF.

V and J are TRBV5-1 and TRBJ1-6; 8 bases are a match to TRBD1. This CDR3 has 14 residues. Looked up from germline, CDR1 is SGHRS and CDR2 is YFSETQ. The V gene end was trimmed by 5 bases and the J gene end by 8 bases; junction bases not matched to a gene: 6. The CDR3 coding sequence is TGCGCCAGCAGATCAGGGGGCGAGTATTCACCCCTCCACTTT. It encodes CASRSGGEYSPLHF.

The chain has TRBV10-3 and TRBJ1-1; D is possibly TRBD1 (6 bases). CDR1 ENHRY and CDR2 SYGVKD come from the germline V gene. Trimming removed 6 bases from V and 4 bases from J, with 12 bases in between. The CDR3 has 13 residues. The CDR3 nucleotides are TGTGCCATCAGCGACACAGGGAGCACTGAAGCTTTCTTT. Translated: CAISDTGSTEAFF.

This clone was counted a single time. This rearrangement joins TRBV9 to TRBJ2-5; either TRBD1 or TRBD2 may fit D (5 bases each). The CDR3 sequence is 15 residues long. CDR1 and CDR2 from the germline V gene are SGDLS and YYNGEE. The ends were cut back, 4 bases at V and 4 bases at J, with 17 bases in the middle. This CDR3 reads CASSPPRGGGETQYF. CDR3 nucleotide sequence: TGTGCCAGCAGCCCCCCCCGGGGCGGAGGAGAGACCCAGTACTTC.

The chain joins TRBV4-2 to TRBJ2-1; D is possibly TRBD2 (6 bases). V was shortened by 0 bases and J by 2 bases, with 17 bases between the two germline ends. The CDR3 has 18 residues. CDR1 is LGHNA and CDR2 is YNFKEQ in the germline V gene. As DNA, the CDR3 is TGTGCCAGCAGCCAAGAAGGCCCCCCTAGCGCTACCTACAATGAGCAGTTCTTC. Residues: CASSQEGPPSATYNEQFF.

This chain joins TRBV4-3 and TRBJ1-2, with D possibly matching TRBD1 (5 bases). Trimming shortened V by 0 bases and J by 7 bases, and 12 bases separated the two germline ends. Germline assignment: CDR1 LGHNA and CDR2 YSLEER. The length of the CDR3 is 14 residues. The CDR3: CASSQESRARGYTF. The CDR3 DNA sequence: TGCGCCAGCAGCCAAGAGTCCAGGGCACGTGGCTACACCTTC.

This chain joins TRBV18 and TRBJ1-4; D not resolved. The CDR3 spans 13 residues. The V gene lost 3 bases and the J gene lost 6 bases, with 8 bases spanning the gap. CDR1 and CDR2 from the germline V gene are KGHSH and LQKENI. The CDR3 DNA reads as TGTGCCAGCTCACCCACAAGGGATGAAAAACTGTTTTTT. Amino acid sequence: CASSPTRDEKLFF.

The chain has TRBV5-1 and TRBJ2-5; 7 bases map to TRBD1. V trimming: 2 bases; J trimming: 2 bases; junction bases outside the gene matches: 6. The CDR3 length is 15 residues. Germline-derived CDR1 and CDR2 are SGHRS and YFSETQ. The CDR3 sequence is CASSLQGTLQETQYF. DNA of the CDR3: TGCGCCAGCAGCTTACAGGGGACCCTTCAAGAGACCCAGTACTTC.

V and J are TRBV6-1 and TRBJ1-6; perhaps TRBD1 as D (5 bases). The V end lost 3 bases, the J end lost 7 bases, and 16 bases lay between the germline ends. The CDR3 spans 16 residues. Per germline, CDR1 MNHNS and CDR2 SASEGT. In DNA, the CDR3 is TGTGCCAGCAGTGAGTTGGCAGGGAGGTCGAATTCACCCCTCCACTTT. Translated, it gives CASSELAGRSNSPLHF.

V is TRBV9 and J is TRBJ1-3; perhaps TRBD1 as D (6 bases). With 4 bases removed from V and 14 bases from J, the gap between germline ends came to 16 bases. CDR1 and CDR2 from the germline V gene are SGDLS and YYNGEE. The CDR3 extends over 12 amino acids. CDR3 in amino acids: CASSKTGPALYF. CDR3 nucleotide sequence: TGTGCCAGCAGCAAGACAGGACCCGCGTTATATTTT.

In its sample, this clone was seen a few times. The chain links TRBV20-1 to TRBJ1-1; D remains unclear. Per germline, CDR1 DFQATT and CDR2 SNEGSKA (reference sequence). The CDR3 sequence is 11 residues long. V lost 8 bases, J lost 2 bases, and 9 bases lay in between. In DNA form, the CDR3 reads TGCAGTCCGTACACTAACACTGAAGCTTTCTTT. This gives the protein CSPYTNTEAFF.

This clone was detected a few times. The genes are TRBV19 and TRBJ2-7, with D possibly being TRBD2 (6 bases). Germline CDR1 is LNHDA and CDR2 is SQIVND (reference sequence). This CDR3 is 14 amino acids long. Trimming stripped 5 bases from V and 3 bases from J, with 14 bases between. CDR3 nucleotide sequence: TGTGCCAGTAGTTCCCGTTGGAGGGGCTACGAGCAGTACTTC. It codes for CASSSRWRGYEQYF.

The CDR3 DNA is TGTGCCAGCAGCTTAATCAGGGATAGGGAGACCCAGTACTTC. It encodes CASSLIRDRETQYF. This chain uses TRBV7-2 with TRBJ2-5; D might be TRBD1 (5 bases). CDR1 is SGHTA, CDR2 FQGNSA, per germline. V was clipped by 2 bases and J by 5 bases, with 12 bases between them. This CDR3 region has 14 residues.

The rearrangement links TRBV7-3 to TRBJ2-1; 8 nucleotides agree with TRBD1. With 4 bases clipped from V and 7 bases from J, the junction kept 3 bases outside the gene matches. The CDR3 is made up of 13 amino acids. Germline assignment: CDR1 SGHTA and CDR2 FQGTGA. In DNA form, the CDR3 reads TGTGCCAGCAGCTCCTACAGGGGGAATGAGCAGTTCTTC. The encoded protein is CASSSYRGNEQFF.

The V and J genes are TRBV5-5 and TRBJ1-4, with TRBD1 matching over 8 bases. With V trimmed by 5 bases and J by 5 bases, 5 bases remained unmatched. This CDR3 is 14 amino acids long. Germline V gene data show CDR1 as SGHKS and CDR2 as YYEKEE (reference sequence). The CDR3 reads CASRAGGANEKLFF. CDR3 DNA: TGTGCCAGCAGGGCAGGGGGCGCGAATGAAAAACTGTTTTTT. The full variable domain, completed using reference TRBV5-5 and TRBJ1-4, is DAGVTQSPTHLIKTRGQQVTLRCSPISGHKSVSWYQQVLGQGPQFIFQYYEKEERGRGNFPDRFSARQFPNYSSELNVNALLLGDSALYLCASRAGGANEKLFFGSGTQLSVL.

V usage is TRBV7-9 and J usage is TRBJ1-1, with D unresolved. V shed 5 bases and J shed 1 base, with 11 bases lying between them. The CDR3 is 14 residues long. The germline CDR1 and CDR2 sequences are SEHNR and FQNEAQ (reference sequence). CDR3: CASSPFGSNTEAFF. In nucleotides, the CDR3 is TGTGCCAGCAGCCCCTTCGGCTCGAACACTGAAGCTTTCTTT.

The CDR3 nucleotides are TGTGCCATCAGTGAACAGAATGAACCCTACGAGCAGTACTTC. Translating it yields CAISEQNEPYEQYF. The chain joins TRBV10-3 to TRBJ2-7; D unresolved. The germline V gene encodes CDR1 ENHRY and CDR2 SYGVKD. V dropped 3 bases and J dropped 2 bases, with 11 bases sitting between them. The CDR3 is made up of 14 amino acids.

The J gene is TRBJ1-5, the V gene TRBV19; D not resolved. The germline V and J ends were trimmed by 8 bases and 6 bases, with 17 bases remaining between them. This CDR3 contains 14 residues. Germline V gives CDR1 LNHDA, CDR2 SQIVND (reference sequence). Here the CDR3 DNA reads TGTGCCAGTGCGTACCCGCTACCCAGTCAGCCCCAGCATTTT. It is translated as CASAYPLPSQPQHF.

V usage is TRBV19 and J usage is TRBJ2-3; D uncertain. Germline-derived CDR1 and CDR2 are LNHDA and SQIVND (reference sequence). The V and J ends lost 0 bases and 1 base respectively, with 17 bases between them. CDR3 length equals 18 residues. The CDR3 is CASSIDLEGVSGTDTQYF. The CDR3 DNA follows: TGTGCCAGTAGTATAGATCTAGAAGGAGTGAGTGGCACAGATACGCAGTATTTT.

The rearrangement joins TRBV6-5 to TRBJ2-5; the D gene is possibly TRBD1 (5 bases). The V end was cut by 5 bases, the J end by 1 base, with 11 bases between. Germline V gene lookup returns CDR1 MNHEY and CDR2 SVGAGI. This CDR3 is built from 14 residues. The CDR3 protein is CASSRGLVQETQYF. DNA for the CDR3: TGTGCCAGCAGTAGGGGCTTGGTCCAAGAGACCCAGTACTTC.

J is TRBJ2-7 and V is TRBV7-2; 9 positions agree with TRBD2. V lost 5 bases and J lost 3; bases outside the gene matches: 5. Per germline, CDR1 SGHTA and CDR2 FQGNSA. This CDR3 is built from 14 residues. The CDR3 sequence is CASSPSTSGYEQYF. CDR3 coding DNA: TGTGCCAGCAGCCCTTCGACTAGCGGCTACGAGCAGTACTTC.

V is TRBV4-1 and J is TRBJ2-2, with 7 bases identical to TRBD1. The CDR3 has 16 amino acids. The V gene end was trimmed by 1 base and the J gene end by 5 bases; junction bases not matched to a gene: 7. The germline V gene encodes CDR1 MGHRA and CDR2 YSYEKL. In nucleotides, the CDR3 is TGCGCCAGCAGCCAAGGGAAGGGGGCGCAAACCGGGGAGCTGTTTTTT. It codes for CASSQGKGAQTGELFF.

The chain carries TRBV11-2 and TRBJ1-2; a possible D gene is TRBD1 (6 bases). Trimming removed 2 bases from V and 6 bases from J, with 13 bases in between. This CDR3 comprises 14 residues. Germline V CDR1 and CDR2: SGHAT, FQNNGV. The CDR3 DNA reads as TGTGCCAGCAGCTTATCCCAGGGGCTCCATGGCTACACCTTC. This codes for CASSLSQGLHGYTF.

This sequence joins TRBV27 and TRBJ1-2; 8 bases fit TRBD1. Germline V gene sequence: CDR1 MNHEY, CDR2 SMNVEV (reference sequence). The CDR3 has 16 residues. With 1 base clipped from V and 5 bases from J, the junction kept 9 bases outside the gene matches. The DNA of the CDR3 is TGTGCCAGCAGTTTATGGGCTGCGGACAGGGAGTATGGCTACACCTTC. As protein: CASSLWAADREYGYTF.

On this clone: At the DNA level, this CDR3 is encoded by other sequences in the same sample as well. Here the CDR3 reads CAWSPGDYGYTF. DNA of the CDR3: TGTGCCTGGAGTCCCGGGGACTATGGCTACACCTTC. The chain carries TRBV30 and TRBJ1-2; no clear D gene. CDR1 is GTSNPN and CDR2 is SVGIG in the germline V gene (reference sequence). CDR3 length equals 12 residues. Trimming cost V 2 bases and J 3 bases, with 7 bases left between them.

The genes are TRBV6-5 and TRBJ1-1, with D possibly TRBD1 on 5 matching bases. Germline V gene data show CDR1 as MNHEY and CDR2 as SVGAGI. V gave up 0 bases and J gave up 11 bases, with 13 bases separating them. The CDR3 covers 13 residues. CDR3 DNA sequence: TGTGCCAGCAGTTACTCTTTAGGGGCGTCCGCTTTCTTT. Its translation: CASSYSLGASAFF.

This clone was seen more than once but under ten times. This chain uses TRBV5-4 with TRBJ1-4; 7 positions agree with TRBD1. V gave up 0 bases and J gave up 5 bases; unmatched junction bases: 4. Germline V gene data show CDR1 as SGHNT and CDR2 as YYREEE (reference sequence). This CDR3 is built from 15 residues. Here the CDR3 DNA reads TGTGCCAGCAGCTTGGATGTCAGGGGGAATGAAAAACTGTTTTTT. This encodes CASSLDVRGNEKLFF.

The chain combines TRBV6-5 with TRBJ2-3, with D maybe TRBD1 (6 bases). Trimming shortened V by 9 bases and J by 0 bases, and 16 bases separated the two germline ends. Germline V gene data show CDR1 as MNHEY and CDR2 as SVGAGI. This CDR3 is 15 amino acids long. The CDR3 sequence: CASRFGQLSTDTQYF. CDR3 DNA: TGTGCCAGTAGGTTCGGACAGCTGAGCACAGATACGCAGTATTTT.

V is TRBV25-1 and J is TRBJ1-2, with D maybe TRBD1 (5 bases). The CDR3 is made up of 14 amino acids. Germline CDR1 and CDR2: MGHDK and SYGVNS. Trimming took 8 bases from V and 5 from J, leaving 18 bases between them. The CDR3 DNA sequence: TGTGCCAGCTCGACCGGGCCCAGGGATTATGGCTACACCTTC. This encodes CASSTGPRDYGYTF.